This T cell receptor (beta chain) is from a study of early T cells in non-severe SARS-CoV-2 infection. Unique molecular identifier tags were affixed to discrete cDNA molecules. Each CDR3 protein gets one entry after TCRdb re-called the 5' RACE reads with MiXCR. The sample holds some 35,000 distinct CDR3 sequences; under 8% are singletons and the top ten take around 25%. The CDR3 is 17 amino acids. Trimming removed 0 bases from V and 0 bases from J, with 12 bases in between. CDR1 KGHSH and CDR2 LQKENI come from the germline V gene. This clonotype was seen more than once but under ten times. The TCR originated in an adult who was a healthcare worker with PCR-confirmed SARS-CoV-2 infection or an uninfected control (not recorded which). The specimen comprised whole blood, sampled at baseline. The rearrangement links TRBV18 to TRBJ2-1, with D possibly TRBD2 on 6 matching bases. In DNA form, the CDR3 reads TGTGCCAGCTCACCACCGCTAGCGTCAAGCTCCTACAATGAGCAGTTCTTC. Its translation is CASSPPLASSSYNEQFF.